The T cell receptor (beta chain) described here comes from a study of blood T cell repertoires in COVID-19 (dated by TCRdb to about 2020). Looking at the study overall: Samples covering the acute and convalescent phases of COVID-19 were provided by collaborators in the United States, Italy and Spain. The material from the prospective study consisted of cDNA or gDNA derived from T cells, B-cell-depleted T cells, or PBMCs. The dataset comprised deeply sampled blood TCRbeta repertoires from subjects exposed to, actively infected with, or recovered from COVID-19. The repertoires were released in a freely available public database meant as a resource for research on the immune response to SARS-CoV-2. The samples were drawn from the first 160 participants of the ongoing ImmuneRACE study and from 1,254 subjects provided by 6 global collaborators. The sample metadata nearly always contained a de-identified subject ID, COVID-19 status, age in years and sex. Where available, HLA class I and class II types were taken from metadata supplied by the sample provider and were not determined by assay-based typing.

The study at large found these results: The quantity of clinical and demographic metadata differed by source and by participant and was supplied without curation.

TCRbeta CDR3 regions were amplified from genomic DNA using the immunoSEQ Assay, a bias-controlled multiplex PCR. The source study handled its data this way. Nucleated cell counts per sample were estimated from amplification of reference gene primers within the assay. To quantify the absolute abundance of each unique TCRbeta CDR3 rearrangement, sequence reads were collapsed and filtered. For each sample, productive Simpson clonality was calculated by taking the square root of Simpson's diversity index across productive rearrangements. TCRdb took over this immuneACCESS table, retaining in-frame rearrangements with V and J assigned. Such tables are incomplete; in checked studies, under half of the missing clones stem from an unresolved V gene, and the remainder is unexplained. V and J calls and clone size are copied from that table; D and trimming were computed from the DNA. The sample table holds 110,000 to 150,000 clones, of which 80% were seen once. The top ten hold around 3.4% of the sample.

Concerning this clone: No antigen is known for it. Base qualities are not at hand, and no much larger clone is one base apart.

A second Seattle source provided samples from volunteer blood donors who had recovered from COVID-19. Collaborating institutions collected whole blood in K2EDTA tubes following their own protocols. For TCRbeta analysis, collaborator samples were shipped as frozen whole blood, as isolated PBMCs, or as DNA extracted from either sample type. From the cysteine up to the phenylalanine, the CDR3 has a length of 14 residues. The sequence is cut down to CDR3 DNA, 42 bases in frame from base 1. V is cut by 0 bases and J by 1 base, and the space between the germline ends is 7 bases. From a lookup of the germline V gene, CDR1 and CDR2 are SGDLS and YYNGEE.

The TCR originated in a man aged 65-85 years who had recovered from COVID-19. This chain joins TRBV9 to TRBJ2-5, with no confident D gene call. The sample consisted of peripheral blood. The base sequence is TGTGCCAGCAGCGTAGCGACATTCCAAGAGACCCAGTACTTC. It translates as CASSVATFQETQYF.